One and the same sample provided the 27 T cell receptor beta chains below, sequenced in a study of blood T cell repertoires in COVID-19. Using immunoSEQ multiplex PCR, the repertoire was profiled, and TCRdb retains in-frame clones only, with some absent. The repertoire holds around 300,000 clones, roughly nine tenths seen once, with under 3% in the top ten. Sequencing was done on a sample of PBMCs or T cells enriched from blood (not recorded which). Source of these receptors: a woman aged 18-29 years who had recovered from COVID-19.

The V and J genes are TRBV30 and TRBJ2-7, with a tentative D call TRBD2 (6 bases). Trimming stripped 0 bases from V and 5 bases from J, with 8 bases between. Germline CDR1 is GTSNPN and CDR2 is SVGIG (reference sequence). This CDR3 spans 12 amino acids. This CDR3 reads CAWSVGTHEQYF. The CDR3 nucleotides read TGTGCCTGGAGTGTAGGGACTCACGAGCAGTACTTC.

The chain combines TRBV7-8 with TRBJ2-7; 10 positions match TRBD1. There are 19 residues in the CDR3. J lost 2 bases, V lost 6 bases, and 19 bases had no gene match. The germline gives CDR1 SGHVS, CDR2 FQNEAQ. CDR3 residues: CASSFGGLTGGKFTYEQYF. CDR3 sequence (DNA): TGTGCCAGCAGTTTTGGGGGGCTGACAGGGGGCAAGTTTACCTACGAGCAGTACTTC.

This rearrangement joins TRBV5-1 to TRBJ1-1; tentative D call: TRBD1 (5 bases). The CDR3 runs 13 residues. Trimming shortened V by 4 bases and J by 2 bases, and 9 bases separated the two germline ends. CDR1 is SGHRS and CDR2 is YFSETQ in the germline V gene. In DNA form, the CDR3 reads TGCGCCAGCAGCCGGGGGAGTAACACTGAAGCTTTCTTT. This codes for CASSRGSNTEAFF.

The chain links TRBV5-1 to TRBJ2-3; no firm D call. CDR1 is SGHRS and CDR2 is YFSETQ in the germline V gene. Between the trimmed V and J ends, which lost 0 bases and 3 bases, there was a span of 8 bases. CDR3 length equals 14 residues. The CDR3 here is CASSLELETDTQYF. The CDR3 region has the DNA TGCGCCAGCAGCTTGGAATTGGAGACAGATACGCAGTATTTT.

This chain's CDR3 is CASSPGLGEKLFF. The CDR3 region has the DNA TGCGCCAGCAGCCCGGGACTCGGCGAAAAACTGTTTTTT. The chain combines TRBV4-3 with TRBJ1-4, with D perhaps TRBD1 (5 bases). Germline V gene data show CDR1 as LGHNA and CDR2 as YSLEER. The CDR3 extends over 13 amino acids. The ends were cut back, 4 bases at V and 8 bases at J, with 11 bases in the middle.

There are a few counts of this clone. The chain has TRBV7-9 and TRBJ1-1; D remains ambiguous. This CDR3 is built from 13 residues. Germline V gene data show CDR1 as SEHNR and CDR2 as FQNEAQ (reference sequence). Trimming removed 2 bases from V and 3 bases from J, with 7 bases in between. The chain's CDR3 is CASSLTLDTEAFF. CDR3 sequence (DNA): TGTGCCAGCAGCTTAACCCTAGACACTGAAGCTTTCTTT.

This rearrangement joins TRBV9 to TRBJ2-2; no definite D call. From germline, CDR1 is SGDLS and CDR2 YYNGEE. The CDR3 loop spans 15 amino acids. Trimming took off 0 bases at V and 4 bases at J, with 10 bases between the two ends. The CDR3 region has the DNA TGTGCCAGCAGCGTAGGGTGGGCGAGCACCGGGGAGCTGTTTTTT. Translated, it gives CASSVGWASTGELFF. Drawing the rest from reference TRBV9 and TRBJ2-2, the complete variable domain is DSGVTQTPKHLITATGQRVTLRCSPRSGDLSVYWYQQSLDQGLQFLIQYYNGEERAKGNILERFSAQQFPDLHSELNLSSLELGDSALYFCASSVGWASTGELFFGEGSRLTVL.

Here the CDR3 DNA reads TGTGCCAGCAGTCCTATGAGGGTCGAGACCCAGTACTTC. It specifies CASSPMRVETQYF. V gene TRBV2 combines with J gene TRBJ2-5, with D possibly being TRBD2 (5 bases). There are 13 residues in the CDR3. Trimming took 5 bases from V and 5 from J, leaving 12 bases between them. CDR1 and CDR2 (germline): SNHLY, FYNNEI.

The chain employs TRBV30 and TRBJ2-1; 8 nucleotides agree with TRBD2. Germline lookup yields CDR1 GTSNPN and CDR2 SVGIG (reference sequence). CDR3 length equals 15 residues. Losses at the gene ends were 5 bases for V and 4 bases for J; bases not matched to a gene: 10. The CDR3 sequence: CAWGKGLAGYNEQFF. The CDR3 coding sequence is TGTGCCTGGGGAAAAGGACTAGCTGGATACAATGAGCAGTTCTTC.

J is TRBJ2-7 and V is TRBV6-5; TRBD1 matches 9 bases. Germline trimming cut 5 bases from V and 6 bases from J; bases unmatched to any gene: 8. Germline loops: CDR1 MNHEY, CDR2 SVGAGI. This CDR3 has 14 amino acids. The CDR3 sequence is CASSHRDRESEQYF. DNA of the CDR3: TGTGCCAGCAGTCACCGGGACAGGGAATCCGAGCAGTACTTC.

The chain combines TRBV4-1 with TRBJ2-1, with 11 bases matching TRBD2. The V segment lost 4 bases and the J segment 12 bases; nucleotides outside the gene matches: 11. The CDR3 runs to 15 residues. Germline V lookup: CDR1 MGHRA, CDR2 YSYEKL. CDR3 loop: CASSLGTSGPLGQFF. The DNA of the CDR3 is TGCGCCAGCAGCCTGGGGACTAGCGGTCCCTTAGGGCAGTTCTTC.

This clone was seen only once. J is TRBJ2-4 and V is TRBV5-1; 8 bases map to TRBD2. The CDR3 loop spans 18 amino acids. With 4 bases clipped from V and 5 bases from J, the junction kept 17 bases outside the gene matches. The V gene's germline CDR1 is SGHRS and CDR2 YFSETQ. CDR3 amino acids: CASSDTRSGGETENIQYF. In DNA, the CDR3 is TGCGCCAGCAGCGACACTAGGAGCGGGGGCGAAACAGAAAACATTCAGTACTTC.

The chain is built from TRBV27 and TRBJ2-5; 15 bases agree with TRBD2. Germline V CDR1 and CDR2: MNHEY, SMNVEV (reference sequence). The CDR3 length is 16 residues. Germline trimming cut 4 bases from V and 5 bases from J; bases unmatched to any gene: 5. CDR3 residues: CASSWTSGGAGETQYF. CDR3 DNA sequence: TGTGCCAGCAGTTGGACTAGCGGGGGGGCCGGTGAGACCCAGTACTTC.

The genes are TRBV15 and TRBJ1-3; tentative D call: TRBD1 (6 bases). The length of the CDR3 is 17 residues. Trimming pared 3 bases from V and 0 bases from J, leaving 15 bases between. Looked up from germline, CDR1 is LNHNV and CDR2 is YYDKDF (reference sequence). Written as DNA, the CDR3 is TGTGCCACCAGCAGGCCTAACAGGGCCAGCTCTGGAAACACCATATATTTT. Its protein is CATSRPNRASSGNTIYF.

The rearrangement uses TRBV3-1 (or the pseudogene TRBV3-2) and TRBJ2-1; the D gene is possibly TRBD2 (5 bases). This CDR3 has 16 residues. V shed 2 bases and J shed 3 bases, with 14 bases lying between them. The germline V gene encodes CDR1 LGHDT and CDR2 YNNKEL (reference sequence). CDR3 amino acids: CASSQLRAADYNEQFF. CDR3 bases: TGTGCCAGCAGCCAATTGAGGGCAGCGGACTACAATGAGCAGTTCTTC.

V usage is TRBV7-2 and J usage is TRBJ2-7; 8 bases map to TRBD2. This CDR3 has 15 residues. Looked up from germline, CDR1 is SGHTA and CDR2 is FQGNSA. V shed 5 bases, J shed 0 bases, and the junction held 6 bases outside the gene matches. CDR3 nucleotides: TGTGCCAGCAGCCCCAGCGGGGGAAGCTCCTACGAGCAGTACTTC. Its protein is CASSPSGGSSYEQYF.

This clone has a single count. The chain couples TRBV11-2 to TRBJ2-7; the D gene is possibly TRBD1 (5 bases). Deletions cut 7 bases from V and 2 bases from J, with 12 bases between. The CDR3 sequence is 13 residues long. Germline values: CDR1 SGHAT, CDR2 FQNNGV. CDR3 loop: CASNIREPYEQYF. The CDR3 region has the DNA TGTGCCAGCAATATCAGGGAACCCTACGAGCAGTACTTC. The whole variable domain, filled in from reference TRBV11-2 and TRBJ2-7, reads EAGVAQSPRYKIIEKRQSVAFWCNPISGHATLYWYQQILGQGPKLLIQFQNNGVVDDSQLPKDRFSAERLKGVDSTLKIQPAKLEDSAVYLCASNIREPYEQYFGPGTRLTVT.

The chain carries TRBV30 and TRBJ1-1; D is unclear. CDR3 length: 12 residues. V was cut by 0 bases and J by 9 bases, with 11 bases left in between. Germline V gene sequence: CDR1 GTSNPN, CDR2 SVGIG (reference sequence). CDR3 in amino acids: CAWSVDGVKAFF. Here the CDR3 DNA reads TGTGCCTGGAGTGTAGACGGAGTGAAAGCTTTCTTT. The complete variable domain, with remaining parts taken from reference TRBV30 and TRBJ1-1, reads SQTIHQWPATLVQPVGSPLSLECTVEGTSNPNLYWYRQAAGRGLQLLFYSVGIGQISSEVPQNLSASRPQDRQFILSSKKLLLSDSGFYLCAWSVDGVKAFFGQGTRLTVV.

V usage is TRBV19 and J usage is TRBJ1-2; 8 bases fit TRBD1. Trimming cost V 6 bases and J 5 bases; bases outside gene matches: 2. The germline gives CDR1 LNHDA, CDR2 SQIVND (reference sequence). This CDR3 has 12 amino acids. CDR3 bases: TGTGCCAGTAGCGGACAGGGATATGGCTACACCTTC. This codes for CASSGQGYGYTF.

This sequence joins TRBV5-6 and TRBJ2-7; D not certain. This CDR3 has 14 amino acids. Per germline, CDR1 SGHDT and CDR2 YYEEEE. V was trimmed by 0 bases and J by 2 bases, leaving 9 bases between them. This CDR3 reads CASSLVRRPYEQYF. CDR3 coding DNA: TGTGCCAGCAGCTTGGTGCGGCGGCCCTACGAGCAGTACTTC.

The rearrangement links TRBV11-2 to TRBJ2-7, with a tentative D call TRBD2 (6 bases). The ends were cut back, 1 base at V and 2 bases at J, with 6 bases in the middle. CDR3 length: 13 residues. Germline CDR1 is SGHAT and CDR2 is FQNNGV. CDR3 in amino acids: CASSLAGAYEQYF. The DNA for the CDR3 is TGTGCCAGCAGCTTAGCGGGGGCCTACGAGCAGTACTTC.

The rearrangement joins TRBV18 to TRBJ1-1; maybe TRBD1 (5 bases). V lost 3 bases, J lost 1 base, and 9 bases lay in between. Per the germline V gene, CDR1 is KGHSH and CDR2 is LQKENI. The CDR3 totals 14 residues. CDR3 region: CASSPTATNTEAFF. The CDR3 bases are TGTGCCAGCTCACCGACAGCGACGAACACTGAAGCTTTCTTT.

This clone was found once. The CDR3 bases are TGTGCCAGCAGTTTATCTCGTGGGACAGGGGTTGACAATGAGCAGTTCTTC. It yields the protein CASSLSRGTGVDNEQFF. The chain links TRBV27 to TRBJ2-1, with 10 bases identical to TRBD1. The V and J ends lost 0 bases and 5 bases, in that order; junction bases with no gene match: 7. CDR3 size: 17 residues. Germline lookup yields CDR1 MNHEY and CDR2 SMNVEV (reference sequence).

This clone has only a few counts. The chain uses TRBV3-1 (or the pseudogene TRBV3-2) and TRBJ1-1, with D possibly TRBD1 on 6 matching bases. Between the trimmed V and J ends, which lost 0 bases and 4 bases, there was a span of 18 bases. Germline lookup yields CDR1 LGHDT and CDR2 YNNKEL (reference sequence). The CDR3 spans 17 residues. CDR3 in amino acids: CASSQDRRGRGGTEAFF. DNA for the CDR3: TGTGCCAGCAGCCAAGATCGACGTGGCAGGGGCGGCACTGAAGCTTTCTTT.

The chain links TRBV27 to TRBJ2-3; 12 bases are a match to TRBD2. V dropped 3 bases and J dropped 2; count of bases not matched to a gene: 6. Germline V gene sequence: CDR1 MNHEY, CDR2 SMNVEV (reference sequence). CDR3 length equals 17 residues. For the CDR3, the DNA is TGTGCCAGCAGTTTCTTACTAGCGGGGGGTCACACAGATACGCAGTATTTT. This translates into CASSFLLAGGHTDTQYF.

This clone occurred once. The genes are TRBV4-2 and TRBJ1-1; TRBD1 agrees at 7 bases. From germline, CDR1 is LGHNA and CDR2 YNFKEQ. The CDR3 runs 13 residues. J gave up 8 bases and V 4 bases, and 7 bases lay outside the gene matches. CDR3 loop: CASSLPDRSEAFF. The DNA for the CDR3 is TGTGCCAGCAGCCTCCCGGACAGGTCCGAAGCTTTCTTT.

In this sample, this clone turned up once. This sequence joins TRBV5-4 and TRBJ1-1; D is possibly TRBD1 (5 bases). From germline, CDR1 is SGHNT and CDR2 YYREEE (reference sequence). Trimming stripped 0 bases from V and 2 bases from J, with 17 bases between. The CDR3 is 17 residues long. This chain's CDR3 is CASSLEVGPMGNTEAFF. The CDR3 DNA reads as TGTGCCAGCAGCTTGGAGGTGGGGCCCATGGGTAACACTGAAGCTTTCTTT.